The 27 T cell receptor beta chains reported below all come from one sample, sequenced in a study of T cell changes during pregnancy in multiple sclerosis. Generated by immunoSEQ multiplex PCR, the TCRdb table keeps only in-frame clones and is missing some. The sample consists of fewer than 95,000 clones, roughly 90% of them appearing once. The material was peripheral blood, obtained in the first trimester of pregnancy. The receptors come from a female donor in good health, enrolled as a control in a pregnancy study.

CDR3 sequence (DNA): TGTGCCAGTAGTATAGCAGCTAGCGGGAGAGTTGCCACCGGGGAGCTGTTTTTT. Its translation is CASSIAASGRVATGELFF. This rearrangement joins TRBV19 to TRBJ2-2; 10 bases fit TRBD2. The germline V gene has CDR1 LNHDA and CDR2 SQIVND (reference sequence). V lost 1 base and J lost 4; bases outside the gene matches: 9. The CDR3 is 18 residues long.

CDR3 nucleotides: TGTGCCAGCACCGGGGCTAGCGGGGATACGCAGTATTTT. This translates into CASTGASGDTQYF. V usage is TRBV7-6 and J usage is TRBJ2-3, with 8 bases fitting TRBD2. The CDR3 totals 13 residues. CDR1 is SGHVS and CDR2 is FNYEAQ in the germline V gene. V shed 7 bases and J 6 bases; nucleotides not matched to a gene: 6.

The chain joins TRBV19 to TRBJ1-1, with 10 positions matching TRBD1. Per germline, CDR1 LNHDA and CDR2 SQIVND (reference sequence). The CDR3 extends over 13 amino acids. J lost 8 bases, V lost 5 bases, and 5 bases had no gene match. The CDR3 DNA reads TGTGCCAGTAGTCGGGACAGGGGCTCCGAAGCTTTCTTT. Its protein product is CASSRDRGSEAFF.

This clone was seen a single time. The chain carries TRBV10-3 and TRBJ2-7, with 7 bases lining up with TRBD1. Germline V gene data show CDR1 as ENHRY and CDR2 as SYGVKD. There are 14 residues in the CDR3. Trimming took 5 bases from V and 2 from J; bases not matched to a gene: 6. The CDR3 spells CAISRQGSAYEQYF. In nucleotides, the CDR3 is TGTGCCATCAGTCGACAGGGTAGCGCCTACGAGCAGTACTTC.

Only a few counts were recorded for this clone. The same CDR3 is also encoded by other DNA sequences in this sample. The rearrangement joins TRBV7-9 to TRBJ1-2; D is ambiguous. CDR1 is SEHNR and CDR2 is FQNEAQ in the germline V gene (reference sequence). V was trimmed by 0 bases and J by 2 bases, leaving 7 bases between them. This CDR3 region has 14 residues. The DNA of the CDR3 is TGTGCCAGCAGCTTAGCGTCCGGGAACTATGGCTACACCTTC. This codes for CASSLASGNYGYTF.

A note on this clone: The germline gene is not matched at one end of the junction; a read error may be the cause. The V and J genes are TRBV25-1 and TRBJ2-7, with TRBD1 matching 7 bases. The germline V gene has CDR1 MGHDK and CDR2 SYGVNS. The CDR3 covers 8 residues. The CDR3 DNA reads as TGTGCCAGCAGCCTGACAGGGTTC. Amino acid sequence: CASSLTGF.

This sequence joins TRBV29-1 and TRBJ2-1; perhaps TRBD2 as D (5 bases). Trimming cost V 4 bases and J 12 bases, with 16 bases left between them. The CDR3 extends over 12 amino acids. Per the germline V gene, CDR1 is SQVTM and CDR2 is ANQGSEA. CDR3 DNA sequence: TGCAGCGTTGCGGAAAGCGGCCAATCGCAGTTCTTC. It is translated as CSVAESGQSQFF.

The chain carries TRBV29-1 and TRBJ2-3; 9 nucleotides agree with TRBD2. The CDR3 length is 13 residues. V lost 3 bases and J lost 5; bases outside the gene matches: 3. Germline V CDR1 and CDR2: SQVTM, ANQGSEA. In DNA, the CDR3 is TGCAGCGTTGAGCGGGGGGGGAAAGATACGCAGTATTTT. Translation gives CSVERGGKDTQYF.

The chain uses TRBV15 and TRBJ1-2; D is unresolved. The CDR3 is 14 residues long. Germline CDR1 and CDR2: LNHNV and YYDKDF (reference sequence). V lost 5 bases, J lost 1 base, and 11 bases lay in between. In nucleotides, the CDR3 is TGTGCCACCAGCCTATCCAGGCTTAACTATGGCTACACCTTC. This gives the protein CATSLSRLNYGYTF.

The rearrangement joins TRBV5-8 to TRBJ2-1; 8 bases fit TRBD2. The CDR3 contains 15 residues. J was trimmed by 7 bases and V by 1 base; bases with no gene match: 7. Germline V gene sequence: CDR1 SGHTS, CDR2 YDEGEE. DNA for the CDR3: TGTGCCAGCAGCTTGTTTAGCGGGATAGGAAATGAGCAGTTCTTC. Translation gives CASSLFSGIGNEQFF.

CDR3 in DNA: TGTGCCAGTAGTACATACACGGAGGACAAAAACATTCAGTACTTC. Protein: CASSTYTEDKNIQYF. The chain couples TRBV19 to TRBJ2-4, with a weak D call TRBD2 (5 bases). V lost 4 bases and J lost 3, with 13 bases in between. This CDR3 is built from 15 residues. Per germline, CDR1 LNHDA and CDR2 SQIVND (reference sequence). The full variable domain, rest sourced from reference TRBV19 and TRBJ2-4, is DGGITQSPKYLFRKEGQNVTLSCEQNLNHDAMYWYRQDPGQGLRLIYYSQIVNDFQKGDIAEGYSVSREKKESFPLTVTSAQKNPTAFYLCASSTYTEDKNIQYFGAGTRLSVL.

The gene calls are TRBV2 and TRBJ1-4; 9 nucleotides agree with TRBD1. V lost 7 bases and J lost 5; bases outside the gene matches: 2. Germline CDR1 and CDR2: SNHLY and FYNNEI. The CDR3 is 13 residues long. The CDR3 nucleotides are TGTGCCAGCACCGGGACAGGGAATGAAAAACTGTTTTTT. Translation: CASTGTGNEKLFF.

The V gene is TRBV14, the J gene TRBJ2-1, with D possibly matching TRBD1 (5 bases). In germline, CDR1 is SGHDN, CDR2 FVKESK. Trimming stripped 3 bases from V and 0 bases from J, with 15 bases between. The CDR3 is 17 amino acids. In DNA, the CDR3 is TGTGCCAGCAGCCACCCTGGGGCGCCCAGCTCCTACAATGAGCAGTTCTTC. Translation gives CASSHPGAPSSYNEQFF.

The CDR3 spells CASSLTGGLATYNEQFF. As DNA, the CDR3 is TGTGCCAGCAGCTTAACTGGGGGACTAGCGACCTACAATGAGCAGTTCTTC. The chain links TRBV7-9 to TRBJ2-1; 10 bases are a match to TRBD2. This CDR3 comprises 17 residues. Germline assignment: CDR1 SEHNR and CDR2 FQNEAQ (reference sequence). Unmatched junction bases numbered 6, after V lost 2 bases and J lost 2 bases.

The chain recombines TRBV28 with TRBJ2-1, with 8 bases aligning to TRBD1. V lost 11 bases to trimming and J lost 5 bases; unmatched junction nucleotides: 14. CDR1 and CDR2 from the germline V gene are MDHEN and SYDVKM. CDR3 size: 15 residues. CDR3 loop: CAASSRDRRDNEQFF. DNA of the CDR3: TGTGCCGCCAGCAGCCGGGACAGGAGGGACAATGAGCAGTTCTTC.

V and J are TRBV2 and TRBJ2-7, with TRBD1 matching over 10 bases. CDR1 is SNHLY and CDR2 is FYNNEI in the germline V gene. This CDR3 has 17 amino acids. The V segment lost 3 bases and the J segment 0 bases; nucleotides outside the gene matches: 8. In nucleotides, the CDR3 is TGTGCCAGCAGTGATCTGTTAGACAGGGGGCGCTCCTACGAGCAGTACTTC. This sequence encodes CASSDLLDRGRSYEQYF.

In DNA form, the CDR3 reads TGTGCCAGCAGTTTAGGATCGAGCGGGAGGTCAGATACGCAGTATTTT. Translation: CASSLGSSGRSDTQYF. The chain recombines TRBV28 with TRBJ2-3; 9 bases line up with TRBD2. Looked up from germline, CDR1 is MDHEN and CDR2 is SYDVKM. With 2 bases clipped from V and 4 bases from J, the junction kept 7 bases outside the gene matches. The CDR3 covers 16 residues.

The chain couples TRBV5-1 to TRBJ1-2; 10 bases line up with TRBD1. In germline, CDR1 is SGHRS, CDR2 YFSETQ. This CDR3 region has 15 residues. V was clipped by 2 bases and J by 4 bases; unmatched bases: 5. The CDR3 reads CASSFDRGLGYGYTF. The CDR3 coding sequence is TGCGCCAGCAGCTTCGACAGGGGGCTCGGCTATGGCTACACCTTC.

The V and J genes are TRBV19 and TRBJ2-7; 7 positions agree with TRBD2. This CDR3 is 18 amino acids long. Trimming took 0 bases from V and 3 from J; bases not matched to a gene: 14. The V gene's germline CDR1 is LNHDA and CDR2 SQIVND (reference sequence). CDR3 in DNA: TGTGCCAGTAGTATAGATCATCCGGTTTGGGGGGGGTGCTACGAGCAGTACTTC. Translating it yields CASSIDHPVWGGCYEQYF.

The gene calls are TRBV28 and TRBJ2-7; TRBD1 agrees at 8 bases. J lost 2 bases, V lost 7 bases, and 10 bases had no gene match. The CDR3 spans 15 residues. Looked up from germline, CDR1 is MDHEN and CDR2 is SYDVKM. The CDR3 loop is CASTPGGPRTYEQYF. CDR3 DNA: TGTGCCAGCACGCCAGGGGGCCCTAGAACCTACGAGCAGTACTTC.

CDR3: CASSSLDTTDTQYF. The DNA for the CDR3 is TGCGCCAGCAGCTCCCTGGACACCACAGATACGCAGTATTTT. The rearrangement uses TRBV5-1 and TRBJ2-3; tentatively, D is TRBD1 (5 bases). CDR1 is SGHRS and CDR2 is YFSETQ in the germline V gene. Deletions cut 3 bases from V and 2 bases from J, with 10 bases between. The CDR3 has 14 amino acids. Using reference TRBV5-1 and TRBJ2-3 for the parts outside the CDR3, the full variable domain is KAGVTQTPRYLIKTRGQQVTLSCSPISGHRSVSWYQQTPGQGLQFLFEYFSETQRNKGNFPGRFSGRQFSNSRSEMNVSTLELGDSALYLCASSSLDTTDTQYFGPGTRLTVL.

The chain joins TRBV19 to TRBJ2-7; 11 bases are a match to TRBD1. Germline V gene sequence: CDR1 LNHDA, CDR2 SQIVND (reference sequence). The CDR3 is made up of 21 amino acids. Trimming removed 4 bases from V and 2 bases from J; junction bases left unmatched: 22. CDR3 nucleotides: TGTGCCAGTAGTAGGGAACTTTTTTCCGGGACAGGGGGTCTAGGTACCTACGAGCAGTACTTC. It specifies CASSRELFSGTGGLGTYEQYF.

The chain employs TRBV21-1 and TRBJ2-4; the table's D gene call, TRBD2, was not cross checked with the DNA. TRBV21-1 is flagged as a pseudogene. The CDR3 contains 18 residues. CDR3 nucleotides: TGTGCCAGCAGCAAAGGCGGGAGTTTGGCGGTACGGCAAAACATTCAGTACTTC. Translation: CASSKGGSLAVRQNIQYF.

V usage is TRBV10-3 and J usage is TRBJ2-6, with 10 bases identical to TRBD2. Germline lookup yields CDR1 ENHRY and CDR2 SYGVKD. V gave up 11 bases and J gave up 4 bases; unmatched junction bases: 8. The CDR3 has 15 amino acids. The CDR3 nucleotides are TGTGCCGTTAGCGGGAGGAGTACCGGGGCCAACGTCCTGACTTTC. Translation: CAVSGRSTGANVLTF.

V and J are TRBV19 and TRBJ2-7; TRBD1 aligns across 11 bases. Germline assignment: CDR1 LNHDA and CDR2 SQIVND (reference sequence). V lost 5 bases and J lost 2; bases outside the gene matches: 8. CDR3 length: 16 residues. CDR3 DNA: TGTGCCAGTAGTGGGACAGGGGGGAATATACCCTACGAGCAGTACTTC. Translated, it gives CASSGTGGNIPYEQYF.

The chain combines TRBV27 with TRBJ2-7; 15 nucleotides agree with TRBD2. The CDR3 covers 15 residues. Trimming removed 5 bases from V and 6 bases from J; junction bases left unmatched: 5. The germline V gene encodes CDR1 MNHEY and CDR2 SMNVEV (reference sequence). CDR3 region: CASSPRTSGRGEQYF. The CDR3, as DNA: TGTGCCAGCAGTCCTCGGACTAGCGGGAGGGGCGAGCAGTACTTC.

CDR3 sequence reads: CASSVPPQPQHF. CDR3 coding DNA: TGTGCCAGCAGTGTCCCTCCCCAGCCCCAGCATTTT. V gene TRBV2 combines with J gene TRBJ1-5; D is ambiguous. CDR3 length equals 12 residues. Trimming removed 4 bases at V and 7 bases at J, with 8 bases between. Germline CDR1 SNHLY, CDR2 FYNNEI.